These 16 T cell receptor beta chains share one sample of origin, sequenced in a study of T cell responses to AZD1222 COVID-19 vaccine (dated by TCRdb to 2020 to 2022). Explained via the paper, the time point label denotes: baseline before first vaccination. The library was built by means of the immunoSEQ multiplex PCR assay. Held by TCRdb, this immuneACCESS table contains in-frame sequences only and omits some clones. Under half of the omission traces to an unresolved V gene where checked; the cause of the rest is unknown. This sample has around 120,000 clones in its table, and about 85% of those were observed once. The ten largest account for less than 8% of the sample. The sequenced sample was peripheral blood, obtained on day 0 of AZD1222 vaccination. These receptors were taken from an adult in good health.

The rearrangement joins TRBV28 to TRBJ2-7, with D tentatively TRBD2 (6 bases). Germline-derived CDR1 and CDR2 are MDHEN and SYDVKM. The CDR3 covers 15 residues. Trimming stripped 5 bases from V and 4 bases from J, with 18 bases between. The CDR3 DNA is TGTGCCAGCAGTAGGATAGGGGACTTGGCTTACGAGCAGTACTTC. This sequence encodes CASSRIGDLAYEQYF.

This clone was counted between two and nine times. The chain has TRBV7-2 and TRBJ2-7; D might be TRBD1 (5 bases). The CDR3 spans 13 residues. The germline V gene encodes CDR1 SGHTA and CDR2 FQGNSA. Trimming cost V 3 bases and J 3 bases, with 9 bases left between them. The CDR3 here is CASSFGHLYEQYF. The CDR3 DNA follows: TGTGCCAGCAGCTTCGGACACCTCTACGAGCAGTACTTC.

The J gene is TRBJ2-6, the V gene TRBV5-4; D perhaps matches TRBD1 (6 bases). Germline V gives CDR1 SGHNT, CDR2 YYREEE (reference sequence). Trimming removed 7 bases from V and 3 bases from J, with 11 bases in between. The CDR3 runs to 14 residues. In nucleotides, the CDR3 is TGTGCCAGCCAACGGGACATTGGGGCCAACGTCCTGACTTTC. It yields the protein CASQRDIGANVLTF.

The J gene is TRBJ1-4, the V gene TRBV6-5; D unresolved. The CDR3 is 12 amino acids. Looked up from germline, CDR1 is MNHEY and CDR2 is SVGAGI. V was trimmed by 7 bases and J by 8 bases, leaving 11 bases between them. CDR3: CASIRPPEKLFF. In DNA, the CDR3 is TGTGCCAGCATCCGCCCGCCAGAAAAACTGTTTTTT.

The chain couples TRBV7-9 to TRBJ1-5; D is unclear. Germline CDR1 is SEHNR and CDR2 is FQNEAQ (reference sequence). CDR3 length: 12 amino acids. The ends were cut back, 6 bases at V and 4 bases at J, with 7 bases in the middle. The CDR3 nucleotides are TGTGCCAGCAGAACAGAGAATCAGCCCCAGCATTTT. Translating gives CASRTENQPQHF.

The chain couples TRBV25-1 to TRBJ2-1; D gene unclear. The CDR3 totals 14 residues. V gave up 6 bases and J gave up 3 bases, with 12 bases separating them. CDR1 and CDR2 (germline): MGHDK, SYGVNS. CDR3 bases: TGTGCCAGCAGCCATGGCGGAAACTACAATGAGCAGTTCTTC. Translated, it gives CASSHGGNYNEQFF. Variable domain in full (rest from reference TRBV25-1 and TRBJ2-1): EADIYQTPRYLVIGTGKKITLECSQTMGHDKMYWYQQDPGMELHLIHYSYGVNSTEKGDLSSESTVSRIRTEHFPLTLESARPSHTSQYLCASSHGGNYNEQFFGPGTRLTVL.

The CDR3 sequence: CASSPGTVEREQYF. In DNA, the CDR3 is TGTGCCAGCAGCCCTGGGACCGTCGAGAGGGAGCAGTACTTC. This chain connects TRBV5-5 to TRBJ2-7; D possibly uses TRBD1 or TRBD2 (5 bases each). CDR3 length: 14 amino acids. Trimming left V 4 bases short and J 7 bases short, with 18 bases between. Germline-derived CDR1 and CDR2 are SGHKS and YYEKEE (reference sequence).

The rearrangement joins TRBV6-5 to TRBJ1-5; 7 bases align to TRBD1. The V gene end was trimmed by 11 bases and the J gene end by 2 bases; junction bases not matched to a gene: 9. The CDR3 is 14 amino acids. Germline values: CDR1 MNHEY, CDR2 SVGAGI. The CDR3 coding sequence is TGTGCCGCCACTACAGGGGAGGGCAATCAGCCCCAGCATTTT. Protein sequence: CAATTGEGNQPQHF.

V usage is TRBV15 and J usage is TRBJ2-2; D remains unclear. This CDR3 has 10 residues. Trimming pared 7 bases from V and 3 bases from J, leaving 0 bases between. CDR1 and CDR2 (germline): LNHNV, YYDKDF (reference sequence). In DNA form, the CDR3 reads TGTGCCACCAACACCGGGGAGCTGTTTTTT. This translates into CATNTGELFF.

The V and J genes are TRBV5-4 and TRBJ1-1, with TRBD1 matching 10 bases. CDR1 and CDR2 (germline): SGHNT, YYREEE (reference sequence). The CDR3 consists of 15 residues. V gave up 3 bases and J gave up 7 bases; unmatched junction bases: 9. For the CDR3, the DNA is TGTGCCAGCAGCTGGGGCGGGACAGGGGCCGGTGAAGCTTTCTTT. Protein product: CASSWGGTGAGEAFF.

A remark on this clone: Other DNA sequences in the same sample also yield this CDR3. This rearrangement joins TRBV12-3 or TRBV12-4 to TRBJ1-2, with D hard to call. The CDR3 is 13 residues long. Deletions cut 1 base from V and 3 bases from J, with 6 bases between. CDR3 sequence reads: CASSLEGHYGYTF. The CDR3 nucleotides read TGTGCCAGCAGTTTAGAGGGCCACTATGGCTACACCTTC.

This sequence joins TRBV28 and TRBJ2-5; tentative D call: TRBD1 (5 bases). Germline CDR1 reads MDHEN; CDR2 reads SYDVKM. The CDR3 is 15 residues long. Trimming removed 5 bases at V and 3 bases at J, with 16 bases between. Written as DNA, the CDR3 is TGTGCCAGCAGTCCAATCCAGGGAAGGGAAGAGACCCAGTACTTC. This translates into CASSPIQGREETQYF.

The chain combines TRBV7-3 with TRBJ2-3; possible D gene TRBD1, 5 bases. V was shortened by 3 bases and J by 3 bases, with 10 bases between the two germline ends. The length of the CDR3 is 14 residues. The germline gives CDR1 SGHTA, CDR2 FQGTGA. CDR3 bases: TGTGCCAGCAGCTTGGGGCTCGGGACAGATACGCAGTATTTT. It yields the protein CASSLGLGTDTQYF.

The CDR3 nucleotides read TGCGCCAGCAGCCAAGTCAGGAACTACGAGCAGTACTTC. Protein sequence: CASSQVRNYEQYF. The chain carries TRBV4-3 and TRBJ2-7; no clear D gene. V shed 1 base and J shed 3 bases, with 7 bases lying between them. This CDR3 contains 13 residues. The germline V gene encodes CDR1 LGHNA and CDR2 YSLEER.

Notes on this clone: This CDR3 is also generated by other DNA sequences in the sample. V is TRBV6-5 and J is TRBJ1-1; 8 bases align to TRBD1. The V segment lost 5 bases and the J segment 5 bases; nucleotides outside the gene matches: 4. CDR1 is MNHEY, CDR2 SVGAGI, per germline. The CDR3 runs 13 residues. In DNA, the CDR3 is TGTGCCAGCAGTATCAGGGGGCAAACTGAAGCTTTCTTT. Translation gives CASSIRGQTEAFF.

This clone appeared a single time. The chain is built from TRBV20-1 and TRBJ2-7; 8 nucleotides agree with TRBD1. This CDR3 spans 14 amino acids. Losses at the gene ends were 3 bases for V and 1 base for J; bases not matched to a gene: 5. Germline V gene data show CDR1 as DFQATT and CDR2 as SNEGSKA (reference sequence). The CDR3 nucleotides read TGCAGTGCTAGTGACAGGGGTAGGTCCTACGAGCAGTACTTC. Its translation: CSASDRGRSYEQYF.